This T cell receptor (beta chain) comes out of a study of blood T cell repertoires in COVID-19. Clones were read by immunoSEQ multiplex PCR, and TCRdb kept only the in-frame ones, dropping some. The repertoire holds about 310,000 clones, about 87% seen once, with around 9% in the top ten. CDR3 length: 16 amino acids. Germline trimming cut 2 bases from V and 5 bases from J; bases unmatched to any gene: 9. Germline CDR1 reads SNHLY; CDR2 reads FYNNEI. Recovered status applied to Cohort 3 donors who had two consecutive negative PCRs. It also applied to those with clearance or with symptom resolution. The receptor was derived from a woman between 18 and 29 years old who had recovered from COVID-19. Input material: PBMCs or T cells enriched from blood (not recorded which). This chain connects TRBV2 to TRBJ1-5; 7 bases align to TRBD1. DNA of the CDR3: TGTGCCAGCAGTGAATGGGTTTCAGGGGGGCATCAGCCCCAGCATTTT. Amino acids: CASSEWVSGGHQPQHF. Full variable domain (outside the CDR3, taken from reference TRBV2 and TRBJ1-5): EPEVTQTPSHQVTQMGQEVILRCVPISNHLYFYWYRQILGQKVEFLVSFYNNEISEKSEIFDDQFSVERPDGSNFTLKIRSTKLEDSAMYFCASSEWVSGGHQPQHFGDGTRLSIL.